This T cell receptor (beta chain) originates from a study of blood T cell repertoires in COVID-19. About the research overall: COVID-19 samples from acute and convalescent phases originated in the United States, Italy and Spain. PBMCs, B-cell-depleted T cells, or T cells were the source of the cDNA or gDNA that made up the material.

CDR1 is SEHNR and CDR2 is FQNEAQ in the germline V gene (reference sequence). This CDR3 spans 14 amino acids. V shed 4 bases and J shed 5 bases, with 14 bases lying between them. Original handling: Quantification of nucleated cells was approximated via reference gene primer amplification. Clones were read by immunoSEQ multiplex PCR, and TCRdb kept only the in-frame ones, dropping some. V and J calls and clone size are as listed in that table; D and trimming were resolved from the DNA. Of 650,000 to 800,000 clones in the sample, about 90% were seen once. V gene TRBV7-9 combines with J gene TRBJ1-1; TRBD1 is a possible D gene (6 bases). The sample taken for sequencing was peripheral blood. The origin of this receptor is a woman younger than 35 with acute or convalescent COVID-19. CDR3 DNA: TGTGCCAGCAGCTCAAAGGGGGGAGGGACTGAAGCTTTCTTT. This gives the protein CASSSKGGGTEAFF.